This entry lists 24 T cell receptor beta chains sequenced from one sample in a study of cytomegalovirus exposure and HLA in healthy donors. Amplification used 60 Vbeta primers and 13 Jbeta primers. Assay: immunoSEQ multiplex PCR; the TCRdb copy retains only in-frame clones and omits some. This sample has roughly 150,000 clones, with 65% to 80% found just once. The sequenced material came from PBMCs. These receptors were taken from a man aged 40-50 years in good health and CMV-seropositive.

The rearrangement links TRBV5-1 to TRBJ2-3, with D perhaps matching TRBD2 (7 bases). Germline-derived CDR1 and CDR2 are SGHRS and YFSETQ. Between the trimmed V and J ends, which lost 4 bases and 6 bases, there was a span of 15 bases. This CDR3 has 14 amino acids. CDR3 protein: CASSPRTRGDTQYF. The CDR3 region has the DNA TGCGCCAGCAGCCCCAGGACTAGGGGGGATACGCAGTATTTT.

The chain is built from TRBV4-3 and TRBJ2-1; maybe TRBD2 (5 bases). Trimming removed 4 bases at V and 1 base at J, with 14 bases between. The germline CDR1 and CDR2 sequences are LGHNA and YSLEER. This CDR3 comprises 16 residues. In DNA form, the CDR3 reads TGCGCCAGCAGCCGATCACTAGTCGGTTCCTACAATGAGCAGTTCTTC. Its translation: CASSRSLVGSYNEQFF.

The chain has TRBV11-2 and TRBJ2-1; D is ambiguous. Germline loops: CDR1 SGHAT, CDR2 FQNNGV. The V and J ends lost 3 bases and 4 bases respectively, with 4 bases between them. This CDR3 spans 12 amino acids. The CDR3: CASSFSYNEQFF. CDR3 in DNA: TGTGCCAGCAGCTTTTCTTACAATGAGCAGTTCTTC.

This rearrangement joins TRBV6-5 to TRBJ1-2; no firm D call. V was trimmed by 4 bases and J by 8 bases, leaving 20 bases between them. The CDR3 is 15 amino acids. Germline V lookup: CDR1 MNHEY, CDR2 SVGAGI. CDR3 DNA sequence: TGTGCCAGCAGTTTCTCTTCGGAGGCGAGTAGGGGCTACACCTTC. It codes for CASSFSSEASRGYTF.

The DNA for the CDR3 is TGTGCCAGCAGCAGGGGCGGGAGGGCCGGATCCTACGAGCAGTACTTC. Amino acids: CASSRGGRAGSYEQYF. V and J are TRBV11-1 and TRBJ2-7, with 9 bases fitting TRBD2. The CDR3 is 16 residues long. CDR1 is SGHAT and CDR2 is FQDESV in the germline V gene (reference sequence). Trimming at V came to 5 bases and at J to 1 base, leaving 9 bases not matched to a gene.

This clone was observed a few times. V is TRBV2 and J is TRBJ2-2; 7 bases agree with TRBD2. Losses at the gene ends were 8 bases for V and 6 bases for J; bases not matched to a gene: 6. Germline assignment: CDR1 SNHLY and CDR2 FYNNEI. This CDR3 has 13 amino acids. The CDR3 loop reads CASSREIAGELFF. In DNA form, the CDR3 reads TGTGCCAGCTCGCGGGAGATTGCCGGGGAGCTGTTTTTT.

The chain combines TRBV4-3 with TRBJ2-1; 8 positions agree with TRBD2. From germline, CDR1 is LGHNA and CDR2 YSLEER. V lost 1 base and J lost 3; bases outside the gene matches: 11. The CDR3 length is 18 residues. In nucleotides, the CDR3 is TGCGCCAGCAGCCAAGGGGTGGGAGCGGGGGACCTCTACAATGAGCAGTTCTTC. This codes for CASSQGVGAGDLYNEQFF.

This clone was counted once. The chain combines TRBV4-3 with TRBJ2-5, with D possibly matching TRBD1 (5 bases). V gave up 3 bases and J gave up 0 bases, with 8 bases separating them. This CDR3 comprises 14 residues. CDR1 is LGHNA and CDR2 is YSLEER in the germline V gene. The CDR3 sequence is CASSQDKYQETQYF. DNA for the CDR3: TGCGCCAGCAGCCAGGACAAGTACCAAGAGACCCAGTACTTC.

This clone appeared a few times. DNA of the CDR3: TGTGCCAGCAGCCATGGGACTAGTTACACAGATACGCAGTATTTT. Encoded protein: CASSHGTSYTDTQYF. The gene calls are TRBV2 and TRBJ2-3, with 8 nucleotides matching TRBD2. Per the germline V gene, CDR1 is SNHLY and CDR2 is FYNNEI. This CDR3 region has 15 residues. The J segment lost 2 bases and the V segment lost 6 bases, leaving 7 bases of the junction unmatched.

This sequence joins TRBV7-2 and TRBJ2-5, with D possibly matching TRBD2 (6 bases). Germline V lookup: CDR1 SGHTA, CDR2 FQGNSA. There are 14 residues in the CDR3. V dropped 3 bases and J dropped 11 bases, with 19 bases sitting between them. Written as DNA, the CDR3 is TGTGCCAGCAGCTTCCCCGGGACCGAGCTAGCGCAGTACTTC. Translation: CASSFPGTELAQYF.

The chain links TRBV9 to TRBJ2-7, with D perhaps TRBD2 (6 bases). V was pared by 0 bases and J by 3 bases, with 10 bases between. The CDR3 length is 14 residues. Germline V CDR1 and CDR2: SGDLS, YYNGEE. CDR3 sequence reads: CASSVEAGYYEQYF. The CDR3 DNA sequence: TGTGCCAGCAGCGTAGAGGCGGGGTACTACGAGCAGTACTTC.

As DNA, the CDR3 is TGTGCCAGCAGGCCAGGACTAGCGGGAGGTAGTGCCGGGGAGCTGTTTTTT. Translation: CASRPGLAGGSAGELFF. The chain combines TRBV9 with TRBJ2-2, with 14 bases fitting TRBD2. V trimming: 5 bases; J trimming: 6 bases; junction bases outside the gene matches: 9. This CDR3 comprises 17 residues. Germline assignment: CDR1 SGDLS and CDR2 YYNGEE.

The rearrangement joins TRBV10-3 to TRBJ2-7; 10 nucleotides line up with TRBD1. With V trimmed by 4 bases and J by 3 bases, 6 bases remained unmatched. Germline CDR1 and CDR2: ENHRY and SYGVKD. The CDR3 has 15 residues. As DNA, the CDR3 is TGTGCCATCAGTGCCCCGGGACAGGGGAACTACGAGCAGTACTTC. Translation: CAISAPGQGNYEQYF.

This chain connects TRBV4-1 to TRBJ1-5; a possible D gene is TRBD1 (5 bases). The germline V gene has CDR1 MGHRA and CDR2 YSYEKL. This CDR3 has 15 residues. With 1 base removed from V and 4 bases from J, the gap between germline ends came to 11 bases. CDR3: CASSQVGPLNQPQHF. CDR3 nucleotides: TGCGCCAGCAGCCAAGTGGGGCCCCTTAATCAGCCCCAGCATTTT.

This chain uses TRBV2 with TRBJ1-1, with TRBD1 as a possible D gene (5 bases). The CDR3 is made up of 16 amino acids. Germline-derived CDR1 and CDR2 are SNHLY and FYNNEI. The V and J ends lost 5 bases and 1 base respectively, with 17 bases between them. The CDR3 spells CASSSEGAGWNTEAFF. CDR3 nucleotide sequence: TGTGCCAGCAGTAGCGAAGGGGCGGGATGGAACACTGAAGCTTTCTTT. The entire variable domain, with the rest obtained from reference TRBV2 and TRBJ1-1, is as follows: EPEVTQTPSHQVTQMGQEVILRCVPISNHLYFYWYRQILGQKVEFLVSFYNNEISEKSEIFDDQFSVERPDGSNFTLKIRSTKLEDSAMYFCASSSEGAGWNTEAFFGQGTRLTVV.

This clone is termed medium-sized (0.01 to 0.1%). This sequence joins TRBV4-1 and TRBJ1-5, with D perhaps matching TRBD1 (6 bases). The V and J ends lost 0 bases and 4 bases respectively, with 10 bases between them. The CDR3 consists of 15 residues. Germline V gives CDR1 MGHRA, CDR2 YSYEKL. The CDR3 region is CASSQESQGNQPQHF. The CDR3 bases are TGCGCCAGCAGCCAAGAATCTCAGGGGAATCAGCCCCAGCATTTT.

V and J are TRBV5-5 and TRBJ2-2, with 9 bases lining up with TRBD1. J lost 2 bases, V lost 3 bases, and 2 bases had no gene match. Germline CDR1 is SGHKS and CDR2 is YYEKEE (reference sequence). The length of the CDR3 is 15 residues. CDR3 protein: CASSWGQGNTGELFF. Written as DNA, the CDR3 is TGTGCCAGCAGCTGGGGACAGGGAAACACCGGGGAGCTGTTTTTT.

This clone occurred once. The chain is built from TRBV7-3 and TRBJ2-2; TRBD2 aligns across 12 bases. The CDR3 has 17 residues. J was trimmed by 6 bases and V by 3 bases; bases with no gene match: 8. CDR1 and CDR2 from the germline V gene are SGHTA and FQGTGA. The CDR3: CASSFSRGLAGSGELFF. Here the CDR3 DNA reads TGTGCCAGCAGCTTTTCCCGTGGACTAGCGGGATCCGGGGAGCTGTTTTTT.

The chain is built from TRBV4-3 and TRBJ2-7, with 9 bases aligning to TRBD1. CDR3 length: 15 amino acids. V dropped 3 bases and J dropped 5; count of bases not matched to a gene: 8. CDR1 and CDR2 (germline): LGHNA, YSLEER. The CDR3 loop reads CASSQPGQGFHEQYF. CDR3 DNA: TGCGCCAGCAGCCAGCCGGGACAGGGCTTTCACGAGCAGTACTTC.

V gene TRBV19 combines with J gene TRBJ2-6, with TRBD1 matching over 8 bases. Germline trimming cut 7 bases from V and 1 base from J; bases unmatched to any gene: 6. This CDR3 region has 16 residues. Germline CDR1 reads LNHDA; CDR2 reads SQIVND (reference sequence). The CDR3 region is CASTGQGASGANVLTF. Written as DNA, the CDR3 is TGTGCCAGTACAGGGCAGGGGGCGTCTGGGGCCAACGTCCTGACTTTC.

This rearrangement joins TRBV2 to TRBJ2-3; D unresolved. Trimming pared 2 bases from V and 2 bases from J, leaving 5 bases between. Germline V CDR1 and CDR2: SNHLY, FYNNEI. The CDR3 is made up of 13 amino acids. CDR3 sequence: CASSESHTDTQYF. The CDR3 nucleotides read TGTGCCAGCAGTGAATCCCACACAGATACGCAGTATTTT.

The V call is TRBV6-5, the J call TRBJ1-4, with TRBD1 matching 7 bases. With V trimmed by 10 bases and J by 8 bases, 10 bases remained unmatched. The CDR3 is 13 residues long. Germline CDR1 is MNHEY and CDR2 is SVGAGI. The CDR3 protein is CATGDSVREKLFF. The CDR3 DNA sequence: TGTGCCACCGGGGACAGCGTTCGCGAAAAACTGTTTTTT.

The chain joins TRBV5-6 to TRBJ2-5, with 8 nucleotides matching TRBD1. Germline CDR1 is SGHDT and CDR2 is YYEEEE. This CDR3 comprises 14 residues. V trimming: 4 bases; J trimming: 5 bases; junction bases outside the gene matches: 7. The CDR3 sequence: CASSGQRQGETQYF. Here the CDR3 DNA reads TGTGCCAGCAGCGGCCAACGACAGGGGGAGACCCAGTACTTC.

This clone was found once. The CDR3 nucleotides read TGTGCCATCAGTGAGAGGGGACTAGCGGCGTACGAGCAGTACTTC. Protein: CAISERGLAAYEQYF. The V and J genes are TRBV10-3 and TRBJ2-7; TRBD2 agrees at 11 bases. CDR3 size: 15 residues. From germline, CDR1 is ENHRY and CDR2 SYGVKD. Trimming removed 2 bases from V and 4 bases from J; junction bases left unmatched: 4.